The following is a T cell receptor beta chain sequence with its context. It was with 60 Vbeta and 13 Jbeta primers that the PCR ran. The assay was immunoSEQ multiplex PCR, and TCRdb's table has in-frame clones only and misses some. Counted here are some 77,000 clones, roughly 79% occurring once; the ten biggest clones make up approximately 20%. The data stem from a study of cytomegalovirus exposure and HLA in healthy donors. Germline assignment: CDR1 LNHNV and CDR2 YYDKDF (reference sequence). The V segment lost 2 bases and the J segment 7 bases; nucleotides outside the gene matches: 3. This CDR3 is built from 16 residues.

Sequenced input: PBMCs. The chain joins TRBV15 to TRBJ2-1, with TRBD2 matching 15 bases. The source of this sequence is a woman in her thirties or forties in good health and CMV-seropositive. CDR3: CATSRSGTSGRNEQFF. DNA for the CDR3: TGTGCCACCAGCAGATCCGGGACTAGCGGGAGGAATGAGCAGTTCTTC. Combining the CDR3 with reference TRBV15 and TRBJ2-1 gives the whole variable domain DAMVIQNPRYQVTQFGKPVTLSCSQTLNHNVMYWYQQKSSQAPKLLFHYYDKDFNNEADTPDNFQSRRPNTSFCFLDIRSPGLGDTAMYLCATSRSGTSGRNEQFFGPGTRLTVL.